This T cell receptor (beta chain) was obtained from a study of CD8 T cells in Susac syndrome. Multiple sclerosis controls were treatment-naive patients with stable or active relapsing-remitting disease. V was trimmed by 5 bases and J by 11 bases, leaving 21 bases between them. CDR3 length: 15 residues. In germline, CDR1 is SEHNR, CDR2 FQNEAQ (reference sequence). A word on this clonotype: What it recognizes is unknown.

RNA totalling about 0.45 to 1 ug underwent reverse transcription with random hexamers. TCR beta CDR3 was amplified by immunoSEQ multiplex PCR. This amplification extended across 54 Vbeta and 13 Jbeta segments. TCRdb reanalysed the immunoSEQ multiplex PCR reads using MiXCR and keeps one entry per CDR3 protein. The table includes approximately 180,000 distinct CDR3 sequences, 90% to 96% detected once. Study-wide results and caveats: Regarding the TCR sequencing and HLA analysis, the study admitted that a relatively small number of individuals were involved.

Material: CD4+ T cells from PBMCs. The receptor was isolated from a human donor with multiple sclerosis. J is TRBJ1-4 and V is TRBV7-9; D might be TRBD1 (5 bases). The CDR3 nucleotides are TGTGCCAGCAGCCCCCCGGCGGCAGGGAACGGGAAACTGTTTTTT. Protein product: CASSPPAAGNGKLFF.